The rows below give T cell receptor beta chains drawn from one sample of a study of T cell changes during pregnancy in multiple sclerosis. Profiled with immunoSEQ multiplex PCR; TCRdb holds only in-frame clones, not every one. Of 70,000 to 85,000 clones listed, just over 90% are singletons. This sample comprised peripheral blood, obtained before pregnancy. The receptors were gathered from a female donor with multiple sclerosis, enrolled in a pregnancy study. CDR3s leave out the opening cysteine and the closing phenylalanine or tryptophan.

V	J	CDR3
TRBV2	TRBJ1-1	ASNTGTGVTEAF
TRBV29-1	TRBJ1-1	SVALGASSGAAF
TRBV19	TRBJ1-1	ASSIQKNTEAF
TRBV15	TRBJ2-1	ATKDTFQNEQF
TRBV10-3	TRBJ1-1	AIRRGQADEAF
TRBV2	TRBJ2-3	ASRDGQRTDTQY
TRBV5-1	TRBJ2-1	ASSFLESYNEQF
TRBV7-8	TRBJ2-4	ASSPRRTGLAKNIQY
TRBV5-5	TRBJ2-5	ASSLVLETQY
TRBV27	TRBJ1-4	ASSSTGVATNEKLF
TRBV29-1	TRBJ2-1	SVDGTSIYNEQF
TRBV27	TRBJ2-7	ASSSDRAAYEQY
TRBV10-3	TRBJ1-1	AMQATGNTEAF
TRBV11-3	TRBJ2-7	ASSLDRGYEQY
TRBV19	TRBJ2-7	ASSIREGAGYEQY
TRBV11-3	TRBJ2-5	ASSLGVSETQY
TRBV7-2	TRBJ1-1	ASSLPNRQLTEAF
TRBV9	TRBJ1-1	ASSVGPVNTEAF
TRBV30	TRBJ1-4	AWSSQLGRFRNEKLF
TRBV4-2	TRBJ1-4	ASSQDILAGRGEKLF
TRBV27	TRBJ2-1	ASSLSSGDNEQF
TRBV19	TRBJ2-7	ASSKQGTSYEQY
TRBV7-9	TRBJ1-5	ASSSGQGAGQPQH
TRBV27	TRBJ2-7	ASIGQNYEQY
TRBV19	TRBJ1-1	ASSLQGLGHSTEAF
TRBV28	TRBJ2-1	ASSPGGRTGPNEQF
TRBV28	TRBJ2-7	ASAIRLGTDVYEQY
TRBV21-1	TRBJ1-2	ATHYGYT
TRBV7-2	TRBJ2-1	ASSSPSGRALTYNEQF
TRBV30	TRBJ2-1	AWTGLAGLNEQF
TRBV6-5	TRBJ1-1	ASSYSASLEAF
TRBV29-1	TRBJ2-5	SVVSPFKEGQYQETQY
TRBV7-2	TRBJ1-3	ASSPSGAAGNTIY
TRBV29-1	TRBJ2-7	SVGPGVGGPKEQY
TRBV2	TRBJ2-1	ASSLRGSSYNEQF
TRBV29-1	TRBJ2-3	SASGGRLAGVNTQY
TRBV7-8	TRBJ1-1	ASSPTGTAKNTEAF
TRBV4-1	TRBJ2-4	ASSQLAGVGNIQY
TRBV2	TRBJ2-5	ASSPDRLIPQY
TRBV27	TRBJ1-5	ASSLDRGQGQPQH
TRBV5-1	TRBJ1-1	ASTGAQGADTEAF
TRBV30	TRBJ1-2	AWTQGGNYGYT
TRBV5-1	TRBJ1-1	ASSALTPTEAF
TRBV6-6	TRBJ1-2	ASSLDRVPYGYT
TRBV19	TRBJ1-3	ASSIAGLSGNTIY
TRBV6-1	TRBJ2-3	ASSEAHGHVRGRGNTQY
TRBV28	TRBJ2-7	ASSSHLGSGPSYEQY
TRBV5-5	TRBJ1-4	ASSLIGATNEKLF
TRBV6-5	TRBJ2-1	ASSFGLAGAYEQF
TRBV9	TRBJ2-2	ASSVVGGGPSTGELF
TRBV5-1	TRBJ2-1	ASSLFAGENNEQF
TRBV29-1	TRBJ2-7	SVEGTAYEQY
TRBV29-1	TRBJ1-3	SAQGANGNTIY